A single sample gave rise to the 30 T cell receptor beta chains below, sequenced in a study of T cells in Graves' hyperthyroidism and ophthalmopathy. Amplified TCR beta CDR3 regions derived from RNA transcripts. During a first-round RT-PCR of the TCR CDR3, the HTBI primer set was used. From the multiplex PCR reads, TCRdb called clonotypes with MiXCR, one entry per CDR3 protein. The sample holds over 300,000 distinct CDR3 sequences, 12% to 15% seen once. Sequenced: blood. These receptor sequences come from a woman in her 40s with Graves' ophthalmopathy.

This clonotype was counted ten times or more. This chain connects TRBV2 to TRBJ2-2; D is uncertain. Trimming left V 2 bases short and J 2 bases short, with 6 bases between. Germline V lookup: CDR1 SNHLY, CDR2 FYNNEI. The CDR3 length is 14 residues. DNA for the CDR3: TGTGCCAGCAGTGAATCAGTTAACACCGGGGAGCTGTTTTTT. It is translated as CASSESVNTGELFF.

This clonotype was seen more than once but under ten times. This chain links TRBV11-2 with TRBJ1-4, with D unclear. The V end lost 3 bases, the J end lost 8 bases, and 19 bases lay between the germline ends. Germline V gene lookup returns CDR1 SGHAT and CDR2 FQNNGV. CDR3 length: 16 residues. The CDR3 DNA is TGTGCCAGCAGCTTGGGATTCGCCCCAGATCGAGAAAAACTGTTTTTT. Amino acids: CASSLGFAPDREKLFF.

This clonotype was observed a few times. V and J are TRBV6-1 and TRBJ1-6; TRBD1 matches at 9 bases. J was trimmed by 5 bases and V by 5 bases; bases with no gene match: 7. The CDR3 loop spans 16 amino acids. Per the germline V gene, CDR1 is MNHNS and CDR2 is SASEGT. CDR3 sequence: CASSYLQGANNSPLHF. In DNA, the CDR3 is TGTGCCAGCAGTTATCTACAGGGGGCGAATAATTCACCCCTCCACTTT.

This clonotype was seen many times. The rearrangement joins TRBV27 to TRBJ1-1; no definite D call. Trimming pared 2 bases from V and 1 base from J, leaving 5 bases between. Germline V lookup: CDR1 MNHEY, CDR2 SMNVEV (reference sequence). The CDR3 is 13 amino acids. CDR3 sequence: CASSLHPNTEAFF. The CDR3 DNA reads as TGTGCCAGCAGTTTACATCCGAACACTGAAGCTTTCTTT.

This clonotype appeared a few times. This chain connects TRBV20-1 to TRBJ1-1; 11 bases fit TRBD1. This CDR3 comprises 14 residues. V was pared by 3 bases and J by 6 bases, with 6 bases of the junction left unmatched. Germline-derived CDR1 and CDR2 are DFQATT and SNEGSKA (reference sequence). The CDR3 loop reads CSASSGTGGSEAFF. The CDR3 DNA reads TGCAGTGCTAGTTCCGGGACAGGGGGGTCTGAAGCTTTCTTT.

This clonotype was seen at least ten times. V is TRBV29-1 and J is TRBJ2-3, with a possible D match to TRBD2 (5 bases). V dropped 4 bases and J dropped 3 bases, with 14 bases sitting between them. The CDR3 runs 14 residues. Germline V gene lookup returns CDR1 SQVTM and CDR2 ANQGSEA. The CDR3 nucleotides are TGCAGCGTTGTTCGAGGCAGGAGGACAGATACGCAGTATTTT. This encodes CSVVRGRRTDTQYF.

This clonotype has a count of ten or more. V gene TRBV24-1 combines with J gene TRBJ1-1, with D possibly TRBD1 on 5 matching bases. CDR1 is KGHDR, CDR2 SFDVKD, per germline. V shed 6 bases and J shed 7 bases, with 17 bases lying between them. The length of the CDR3 is 14 residues. The CDR3 DNA reads TGTGCCACCAGTTCCGCCGGAGGGACTAGTGAAGCTTTCTTT. It yields the protein CATSSAGGTSEAFF.

Only a few counts were recorded for this clonotype. The chain recombines TRBV7-6 with TRBJ2-1; 10 nucleotides line up with TRBD1. V lost 6 bases to trimming and J lost 2 bases; unmatched junction nucleotides: 1. The CDR3 is made up of 14 amino acids. Germline CDR1 reads SGHVS; CDR2 reads FNYEAQ. Written as DNA, the CDR3 is TGTGCCAGCAGGGGACAGGGGCCCTACAATGAGCAGTTCTTC. Translating gives CASRGQGPYNEQFF.

This clonotype came up many times. This rearrangement joins TRBV2 to TRBJ1-1, with 11 bases aligning to TRBD1. The CDR3 runs to 14 residues. Trimming took 3 bases from V and 5 from J; bases not matched to a gene: 2. Germline V gives CDR1 SNHLY, CDR2 FYNNEI. CDR3 DNA: TGTGCCAGCAGTGATCGGGACAGGGGGACTGAAGCTTTCTTT. Translating it yields CASSDRDRGTEAFF.

This clonotype was recorded many times. The gene calls are TRBV15 and TRBJ1-2; D is perhaps TRBD1 (6 bases). Germline CDR1 reads LNHNV; CDR2 reads YYDKDF (reference sequence). This CDR3 has 17 residues. V lost 3 bases and J lost 6, with 23 bases in between. In nucleotides, the CDR3 is TGTGCCACCAGCAGCGTACCCTTCAGGGGAATTGAGGATGGCTACACCTTC. This translates into CATSSVPFRGIEDGYTF.

This clonotype was counted a few times. A read error may be the cause here, since a much bigger clone is one base away. V gene TRBV12-3 or TRBV12-4 combines with J gene TRBJ2-5; a possible D gene is TRBD2 (6 bases). The CDR3 covers 12 residues. Trimming took off 2 bases at V and 9 bases at J, with 10 bases between the two ends. DNA for the CDR3: TGTGCCAGCAGTTTACTGGGGGAGGCCCAGTACTTC. Protein: CASSLLGEAQYF.

This clonotype has ten or more counts. The V gene is TRBV11-2, the J gene TRBJ2-6; possibly TRBD1 for D (6 bases). The ends were cut back, 8 bases at V and 4 bases at J, with 18 bases in the middle. Looked up from germline, CDR1 is SGHAT and CDR2 is FQNNGV. The CDR3 covers 16 residues. CDR3 residues: CASLGAGSNGANVLTF. DNA for the CDR3: TGTGCCAGCTTGGGGGCAGGGAGTAACGGGGCCAACGTCCTGACTTTC. The full variable domain, completed using reference TRBV11-2 and TRBJ2-6, is EAGVAQSPRYKIIEKRQSVAFWCNPISGHATLYWYQQILGQGPKLLIQFQNNGVVDDSQLPKDRFSAERLKGVDSTLKIQPAKLEDSAVYLCASLGAGSNGANVLTFGAGSRLTVL.

In this sample, this clonotype turned up many times. The chain joins TRBV27 to TRBJ1-1; 10 bases match TRBD1. V lost 2 bases to trimming and J lost 5 bases; unmatched junction nucleotides: 2. This CDR3 is built from 14 residues. CDR1 and CDR2 (germline): MNHEY, SMNVEV (reference sequence). CDR3 sequence (DNA): TGTGCCAGCAGTTTAGACAGGGGGCGGACTGAAGCTTTCTTT. It is translated as CASSLDRGRTEAFF.

This clonotype was observed at least ten times. The chain is built from TRBV11-2 and TRBJ2-3; 8 bases match TRBD2. The CDR3 runs 15 residues. CDR1 and CDR2 (germline): SGHAT, FQNNGV. V was clipped by 4 bases and J by 2 bases; unmatched bases: 5. CDR3 sequence reads: CASSSGTSATDTQYF. CDR3 DNA: TGTGCCAGCAGCTCCGGGACTAGTGCCACAGATACGCAGTATTTT.

This clonotype has at least ten counts. Being one base from a much bigger clone, this may be a read error. The chain combines TRBV7-9 with TRBJ2-1; unclear D gene. In germline, CDR1 is SEHNR, CDR2 FQNEAQ (reference sequence). This CDR3 is 11 amino acids long. CDR3 in DNA: TGTGCCAGCGCCCCCTACGATGAGCAGTTCTTC. It codes for CASAPYDEQFF.

Many counts were recorded for this clonotype. The V and J genes are TRBV5-1 and TRBJ1-1; the match to TRBD1 covers 9 bases. The CDR3 length is 14 residues. Germline V CDR1 and CDR2: SGHRS, YFSETQ. V trimming: 3 bases; J trimming: 5 bases; junction bases outside the gene matches: 5. CDR3 amino acids: CASSSGTGTTEAFF. CDR3 nucleotide sequence: TGCGCCAGCAGCTCCGGGACAGGGACGACTGAAGCTTTCTTT.

This chain links TRBV20-1 with TRBJ2-4, with D unclear. This CDR3 comprises 13 residues. V was trimmed by 3 bases and J by 11 bases, leaving 17 bases between them. Germline CDR1 reads DFQATT; CDR2 reads SNEGSKA (reference sequence). The CDR3 here is CSASPAGSSLQYF. In DNA form, the CDR3 reads TGCAGTGCTAGCCCTGCCGGGTCCTCACTTCAGTACTTC.

The sample holds many counts of this clonotype. This sequence joins TRBV19 and TRBJ1-2; D gene uncertain. With 7 bases removed from V and 3 bases from J, the gap between germline ends came to 15 bases. The CDR3 totals 14 residues. Germline assignment: CDR1 LNHDA and CDR2 SQIVND (reference sequence). CDR3 coding DNA: TGTGCCAGTACCCATCAGAACGGGGACTATGGCTACACCTTC. This codes for CASTHQNGDYGYTF.

In this sample, this clonotype turned up a few times. The chain is built from TRBV18 and TRBJ2-1; 11 nucleotides line up with TRBD2. V lost 3 bases to trimming and J lost 5 bases; unmatched junction nucleotides: 6. The CDR3 sequence is 16 residues long. The germline V gene encodes CDR1 KGHSH and CDR2 LQKENI. In nucleotides, the CDR3 is TGTGCCAGCTCACCTAGCGGGAGGGCCCGTGACAATGAGCAGTTCTTC. Its protein product is CASSPSGRARDNEQFF. Full variable domain (missing parts from reference TRBV18 and TRBJ2-1): NAGVMQNPRHLVRRRGQEARLRCSPMKGHSHVYWYRQLPEEGLKFMVYLQKENIIDESGMPKERFSAEFPKEGPSILRIQQVVRGDSAAYFCASSPSGRARDNEQFFGPGTRLTVL.

The CDR3 spells CAWSVPGQSGNTIYF. CDR3 nucleotide sequence: TGTGCCTGGAGTGTTCCGGGACAGTCCGGAAACACCATATATTTT. The genes are TRBV30 and TRBJ1-3; 7 nucleotides line up with TRBD1. This CDR3 has 15 residues. Trimming cost V 0 bases and J 4 bases; bases outside gene matches: 6. Germline loops: CDR1 GTSNPN, CDR2 SVGIG (reference sequence).

This clonotype was picked up many times. The V call is TRBV24-1, the J call TRBJ1-5; the D gene is possibly TRBD1 (5 bases). The V end lost 2 bases, the J end lost 1 base, and 5 bases lay between the germline ends. The CDR3 covers 14 residues. From germline, CDR1 is KGHDR and CDR2 SFDVKD. The DNA of the CDR3 is TGTGCCACCAGTGATTGGGGGAGCAATCAGCCCCAGCATTTT. This gives the protein CATSDWGSNQPQHF.

This clonotype was seen repeatedly, ten times or more. The chain has TRBV29-1 and TRBJ2-1; TRBD2 aligns across 8 bases. The trim removed 4 bases at V and 0 bases at J, leaving 5 bases unmatched. CDR1 is SQVTM and CDR2 is ANQGSEA in the germline V gene. This CDR3 region has 15 residues. CDR3 region: CSVGLATSSYNEQFF. In DNA, the CDR3 is TGCAGCGTTGGACTAGCGACAAGCTCCTACAATGAGCAGTTCTTC.

Of note for this clonotype: One end of the junction fails to match germline, which may point to a read error. The rearrangement uses TRBV11-2 and TRBJ2-7; 7 nucleotides match TRBD1. This CDR3 region has 20 residues. The germline V gene has CDR1 SGHAT and CDR2 FQNNGV. CDR3 in amino acids: CASSFRPGQTLSTAPYQQYF. The CDR3 nucleotides read TGTGCCAGCAGCTTTAGACCGGGACAGACCCTATCTACGGCACCCTACCAGCAGTACTTC.

This clonotype was found a few times. CDR3 sequence (DNA): TGTGCCAGCAGCTTTCTTAGCGGGGGGGCATTTCTAGATACGCAGTATTTT. Translated: CASSFLSGGAFLDTQYF. This chain links TRBV7-2 with TRBJ2-3, with TRBD2 matching 11 bases. V dropped 3 bases and J dropped 5; count of bases not matched to a gene: 10. This CDR3 contains 17 residues. Germline values: CDR1 SGHTA, CDR2 FQGNSA.

The V gene is TRBV25-1, the J gene TRBJ2-6, with D unresolved. Germline values: CDR1 MGHDK, CDR2 SYGVNS. This CDR3 is built from 16 residues. V lost 4 bases, J lost 0 bases, and 10 bases lay in between. The CDR3 DNA sequence: TGTGCCAGCAGTGCCCGAACCTTCTCTGGGGCCAACGTCCTGACTTTC. Protein product: CASSARTFSGANVLTF.

This clonotype was picked up many times. This rearrangement joins TRBV7-9 to TRBJ1-1; no clear D. This CDR3 contains 14 residues. Germline V gene sequence: CDR1 SEHNR, CDR2 FQNEAQ (reference sequence). V lost 3 bases to trimming and J lost 1 base, with 9 bases between them. The DNA for the CDR3 is TGTGCCAGCAGCTTCGGCTCAAGGAACACTGAAGCTTTCTTT. Residues: CASSFGSRNTEAFF.

As regards this clonotype: A read error is likely, as this CDR3 ends without the conserved phenylalanine or tryptophan. The genes are TRBV20-1 and TRBJ1-2; a possible D gene is TRBD1 (5 bases). Per the germline V gene, CDR1 is DFQATT and CDR2 is SNEGSKA (reference sequence). The CDR3 contains 14 residues. V gave up 1 base and J gave up 1 base, with 10 bases separating them. CDR3 region: CSARAIDSNYGYTL. CDR3 in DNA: TGCAGTGCTAGAGCTATCGACAGTAACTATGGCTACACCCTC.

The table lists this clonotype with many counts. The rearrangement uses TRBV29-1 and TRBJ2-7; the D is unclear. The germline V gene has CDR1 SQVTM and CDR2 ANQGSEA. The CDR3 totals 13 residues. Trimming pared 4 bases from V and 5 bases from J, leaving 15 bases between. DNA of the CDR3: TGCAGCGTTGGTCAGGTTGGTTTACACGAGCAGTACTTC. As protein: CSVGQVGLHEQYF.

This clonotype was observed at least ten times. The chain combines TRBV24-1 with TRBJ1-1, with 8 bases lining up with TRBD1. The CDR3 runs 15 residues. The germline V gene encodes CDR1 KGHDR and CDR2 SFDVKD. With 4 bases clipped from V and 1 base from J, the junction kept 4 bases outside the gene matches. The CDR3 bases are TGTGCCACCAGTGAGTACGACAGGGGGAACACTGAAGCTTTCTTT. This encodes CATSEYDRGNTEAFF.

This clonotype was observed many times. DNA of the CDR3: TGTGCCAGCAGACAGGGAGGGGACTATGGCTACACCTTC. Its translation is CASRQGGDYGYTF. The chain uses TRBV27 and TRBJ1-2; D may be TRBD1 (6 bases). Germline loops: CDR1 MNHEY, CDR2 SMNVEV (reference sequence). The CDR3 spans 13 residues. Trimming removed 6 bases at V and 3 bases at J, with 11 bases between.